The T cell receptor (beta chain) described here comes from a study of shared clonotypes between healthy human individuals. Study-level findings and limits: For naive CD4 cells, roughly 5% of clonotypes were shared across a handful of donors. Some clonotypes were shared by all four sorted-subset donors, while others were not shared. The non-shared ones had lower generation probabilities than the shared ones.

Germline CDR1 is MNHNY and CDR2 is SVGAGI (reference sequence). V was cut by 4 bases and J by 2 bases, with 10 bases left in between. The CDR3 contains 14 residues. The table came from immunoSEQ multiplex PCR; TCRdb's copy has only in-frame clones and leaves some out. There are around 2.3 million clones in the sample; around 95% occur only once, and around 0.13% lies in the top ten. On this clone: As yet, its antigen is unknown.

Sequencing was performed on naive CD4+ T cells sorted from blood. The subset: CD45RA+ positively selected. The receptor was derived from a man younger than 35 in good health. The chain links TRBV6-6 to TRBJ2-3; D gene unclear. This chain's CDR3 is CASSSSDVTDTQYF. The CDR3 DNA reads TGTGCCAGCAGTTCCAGTGACGTCACAGATACGCAGTATTTT.